Presented here are 28 T cell receptor beta chains from one specimen sequenced in a study of shared clonotypes between healthy human individuals. The table came from immunoSEQ multiplex PCR; TCRdb's copy has only in-frame clones and leaves some out. The sample consists of approximately 2,000,000 clones, roughly 92% of them appearing once. Sequencing used naive CD4+ T cells from PBMCs. The subset here: CD45RA+ positively selected. The source is a man aged 18 to 29 in good health. Some clones in this sample may be carry-over from other donors' samples.

This chain links TRBV18 with TRBJ2-7; 8 nucleotides align to TRBD1. Germline CDR1 is KGHSH and CDR2 is LQKENI. V dropped 0 bases and J dropped 5; count of bases not matched to a gene: 6. This CDR3 spans 15 amino acids. DNA of the CDR3: TGTGCCAGCTCACCACCCGGGACAGGCTACCACGAGCAGTACTTC. Amino acid sequence: CASSPPGTGYHEQYF.

The chain uses TRBV5-1 and TRBJ2-5, with D maybe TRBD1 (6 bases). The CDR3 totals 17 residues. Germline V gene data show CDR1 as SGHRS and CDR2 as YFSETQ. V gave up 4 bases and J gave up 3 bases, with 22 bases separating them. CDR3 region: CASSSGVWGRGEETQYF. DNA of the CDR3: TGCGCCAGCAGCAGTGGGGTCTGGGGGCGAGGCGAAGAGACCCAGTACTTC.

This chain uses TRBV28 with TRBJ2-3; maybe TRBD2 (6 bases). The CDR3 runs to 14 residues. Germline V gene data show CDR1 as MDHEN and CDR2 as SYDVKM. The V gene lost 5 bases and the J gene lost 3 bases, with 12 bases spanning the gap. CDR3 loop: CASSPHRGTDTQYF. In DNA form, the CDR3 reads TGTGCCAGCAGTCCCCACCGGGGGACAGATACGCAGTATTTT.

With regard to this clone: This sample includes further DNA sequences coding for the same CDR3. The rearrangement links TRBV28 to TRBJ1-2; D is unresolved. The CDR3 totals 13 residues. The germline V and J ends were trimmed by 4 bases and 8 bases, with 14 bases remaining between them. CDR1 MDHEN and CDR2 SYDVKM come from the germline V gene. CDR3 loop: CASSSTGFGGYTF. CDR3 in DNA: TGTGCCAGCAGTTCAACCGGTTTCGGGGGCTACACCTTC.

This rearrangement joins TRBV28 to TRBJ1-6; TRBD1 matches at 7 bases. CDR3 length: 15 amino acids. The germline CDR1 and CDR2 sequences are MDHEN and SYDVKM. V gave up 5 bases and J gave up 9 bases; unmatched junction bases: 10. The CDR3 nucleotides read TGTGCCAGCAGTGGCCGGGCAGGGGGGGCTTCACCCCTCCACTTT. It codes for CASSGRAGGASPLHF.

The genes are TRBV4-1 and TRBJ1-3; the match to TRBD1 covers 7 bases. CDR3 length: 17 residues. The junction had 9 bases not matched to a gene; V was cut back by 4 bases and J by 0 bases. The germline V gene has CDR1 MGHRA and CDR2 YSYEKL. The CDR3 region has the DNA TGCGCCAGCAGCCCAGGGCCGGGACAGAGCTCTGGAAACACCATATATTTT. Translating it yields CASSPGPGQSSGNTIYF.

This clone was counted a few times. The same CDR3 arises from other DNA sequences in this sample as well. V usage is TRBV29-1 and J usage is TRBJ1-1; TRBD1 might be the D (6 bases). The germline gives CDR1 SQVTM, CDR2 ANQGSEA. Trimming stripped 5 bases from V and 2 bases from J, with 9 bases between. The CDR3 consists of 12 residues. The CDR3 coding sequence is TGCAGCGTTTCACAGGGTAACACTGAAGCTTTCTTT. Translation gives CSVSQGNTEAFF.

The J gene is TRBJ2-7, the V gene TRBV7-3, with D unresolved. The CDR3 loop spans 13 amino acids. The V gene lost 2 bases and the J gene lost 0 bases, with 5 bases spanning the gap. The germline V gene has CDR1 SGHTA and CDR2 FQGTGA. CDR3: CASSLHRSYEQYF. In nucleotides, the CDR3 is TGTGCCAGCAGCTTACACCGCTCCTACGAGCAGTACTTC.

This chain connects TRBV19 to TRBJ2-6, with D possibly being TRBD1 (6 bases). The germline CDR1 and CDR2 sequences are LNHDA and SQIVND (reference sequence). Trimming cost V 3 bases and J 0 bases, with 18 bases left between them. CDR3 length equals 19 residues. The CDR3 region is CASSIFQGQANSGANVLTF. The CDR3 DNA sequence: TGTGCCAGTAGTATCTTTCAGGGGCAGGCCAACTCTGGGGCCAACGTCCTGACTTTC.

As regards this clone: The sample has other DNA sequences that encode this CDR3 too. The genes are TRBV9 and TRBJ2-7; the D call may be TRBD1 or TRBD2 (5 bases each). The CDR3 has 13 residues. Germline CDR1 is SGDLS and CDR2 is YYNGEE. Trimming removed 0 bases at V and 6 bases at J, with 10 bases between. The CDR3, as DNA: TGTGCCAGCAGCGTAGTTAGTGGGGGCGAGCAGTACTTC. Translated, it gives CASSVVSGGEQYF.

The chain joins TRBV7-9 to TRBJ2-7; no definite D call. The CDR3 totals 13 residues. The V gene's germline CDR1 is SEHNR and CDR2 FQNEAQ (reference sequence). Trimming removed 5 bases from V and 6 bases from J, with 14 bases in between. DNA for the CDR3: TGTGCCAGCAGCCCCCAGGTGGCCTCCGAGCAGTACTTC. Translated, it gives CASSPQVASEQYF. Supplemented by reference TRBV7-9 and TRBJ2-7, the full variable domain reads DTGVSQNPRHKITKRGQNVTFRCDPISEHNRLYWYRQTLGQGPEFLTYFQNEAQLEKSRLLSDRFSAERPKGSFSTLEIQRTEQGDSAMYLCASSPQVASEQYFGPGTRLTVT.

CDR3 coding DNA: TGCAGCGTTGGATGGGGGGACATCACAGATACGCAGTATTTT. This gives the protein CSVGWGDITDTQYF. The chain recombines TRBV29-1 with TRBJ2-3; possibly TRBD1 or TRBD2 for D (6 bases each). Germline V gene sequence: CDR1 SQVTM, CDR2 ANQGSEA. The V gene lost 4 bases and the J gene lost 2 bases, with 13 bases spanning the gap. The CDR3 consists of 14 residues.

Regarding this clone: The DNA is omitted, as the CDR3 cannot be located on it reliably, and the CDR3 follows TCRdb's listing. The chain employs TRBV28 and TRBJ1-5; no check of the table's D call, TRBD1, against the DNA was made. Germline V gene sequence: CDR1 MDHEN, CDR2 SYDVKM. A total of 16 residues make up the CDR3, ends included. The chain's CDR3 is CASSSSTGGSNQPQHF.

Here the CDR3 DNA reads TGTGCCAGCAGTCGATTCCCCTACGAGCAGTACTTC. Protein sequence: CASSRFPYEQYF. This chain joins TRBV7-2 and TRBJ2-7, with no clear D. Per the germline V gene, CDR1 is SGHTA and CDR2 is FQGNSA. The ends were cut back, 6 bases at V and 2 bases at J, with 8 bases in the middle. This CDR3 has 12 amino acids.

The genes are TRBV7-7 and TRBJ2-2, with a weak D call TRBD2 (6 bases). Germline V gene sequence: CDR1 SSHAT, CDR2 FNYEAQ (reference sequence). Trimming took off 2 bases at V and 0 bases at J, with 10 bases between the two ends. The CDR3 is made up of 16 amino acids. The CDR3 sequence: CASSLTSLANTGELFF. CDR3 bases: TGTGCCAGCAGCTTAACTAGCCTCGCGAACACCGGGGAGCTGTTTTTT.

This rearrangement joins TRBV9 to TRBJ2-1, with 7 bases identical to TRBD2. Germline loops: CDR1 SGDLS, CDR2 YYNGEE. The CDR3 spans 16 residues. The V and J ends lost 0 bases and 3 bases, in that order; junction bases with no gene match: 6. CDR3 bases: TGTGCCAGCAGCGTAGGGGGAGGGGTAATCTACAATGAGCAGTTCTTC. It translates to CASSVGGGVIYNEQFF.

CDR3 in DNA: TGTGCCAGCAGCCCCCGGCTAGCGGGAGATGGGAATGAGCAGTTCTTC. As protein: CASSPRLAGDGNEQFF. The rearrangement links TRBV7-2 to TRBJ2-1; 10 nucleotides line up with TRBD2. The CDR3 is 16 residues long. Germline CDR1 and CDR2: SGHTA and FQGNSA. V trimming: 5 bases; J trimming: 7 bases; junction bases outside the gene matches: 11.

A remark on this clone: Other DNA sequences in this sample translate to the same CDR3. CDR3: CASSPRQGRDTEAFF. The CDR3, as DNA: TGTGCCAGCTCACCACGGCAGGGTAGGGACACTGAAGCTTTCTTT. V and J are TRBV18 and TRBJ1-1; D may be TRBD1 (5 bases). The germline V gene encodes CDR1 KGHSH and CDR2 LQKENI. The CDR3 extends over 15 amino acids. Deletions cut 1 base from V and 3 bases from J, with 12 bases between.

This chain uses TRBV6-1 with TRBJ1-2; D may be TRBD1 (5 bases). The length of the CDR3 is 14 residues. V dropped 1 base and J dropped 5 bases, with 11 bases sitting between them. Germline-derived CDR1 and CDR2 are MNHNS and SASEGT. The CDR3 spells CASSEGRGLYGYTF. CDR3 sequence (DNA): TGTGCCAGCAGTGAAGGACGGGGGTTGTATGGCTACACCTTC.

The sample holds one count of this clone. This rearrangement joins TRBV28 to TRBJ1-4; D might be TRBD1 (5 bases). V shed 5 bases and J shed 8 bases, with 21 bases lying between them. Germline V gene lookup returns CDR1 MDHEN and CDR2 SYDVKM. The CDR3 has 16 amino acids. The CDR3 loop reads CASSAQIRVFGEKLFF. The CDR3 nucleotides read TGTGCCAGCAGTGCCCAAATCAGGGTATTTGGGGAAAAACTGTTTTTT.

Regarding this clone: Germline is not matched at one junction end, which may reflect a read error. V usage is TRBV4-2 and J usage is TRBJ1-1; TRBD1 agrees at 7 bases. This CDR3 has 15 amino acids. Per the germline V gene, CDR1 is LGHNA and CDR2 is YNFKEQ. CDR3 loop: CASSQETGRNTEAFF. The CDR3 region has the DNA TGTGCCAGCAGTCAAGAGACAGGGCGGAACACTGAAGCTTTCTTT.

This chain connects TRBV5-1 to TRBJ2-7; D remains ambiguous. Trimming took off 2 bases at V and 3 bases at J, with 6 bases between the two ends. Germline V gene sequence: CDR1 SGHRS, CDR2 YFSETQ. CDR3 length: 12 amino acids. The CDR3 sequence is CASSLQDYEQYF. CDR3 coding DNA: TGCGCCAGCAGCTTACAAGACTACGAGCAGTACTTC.

J is TRBJ1-1 and V is TRBV10-3; D might be TRBD1 (6 bases). V was cut by 2 bases and J by 4 bases, with 14 bases left in between. Germline CDR1 reads ENHRY; CDR2 reads SYGVKD. This CDR3 is 15 amino acids long. CDR3 in DNA: TGTGCCATCAGTGAGCTCGAGGGGGGGGTCACTGAAGCTTTCTTT. As protein: CAISELEGGVTEAFF.

This clone came up once. V usage is TRBV4-1 and J usage is TRBJ2-5; D call uncertain. V lost 1 base and J 2 bases, leaving 11 bases between the germline ends. This CDR3 has 15 residues. The germline V gene has CDR1 MGHRA and CDR2 YSYEKL. This chain's CDR3 is CASSQVISFQETQYF. The DNA for the CDR3 is TGCGCCAGCAGCCAAGTAATCAGTTTTCAAGAGACCCAGTACTTC.

V and J are TRBV7-2 and TRBJ2-7; weak D call: TRBD2 (6 bases). V lost 3 bases and J 4 bases, leaving 16 bases between the germline ends. The CDR3 totals 15 residues. Germline V CDR1 and CDR2: SGHTA, FQGNSA. The CDR3 loop reads CASSLEGMRGYEQYF. CDR3 bases: TGTGCCAGCAGCTTGGAGGGCATGCGTGGATACGAGCAGTACTTC.

The chain links TRBV11-2 to TRBJ1-4; no firm D call. In germline, CDR1 is SGHAT, CDR2 FQNNGV. The length of the CDR3 is 15 residues. V was trimmed by 2 bases and J by 7 bases, leaving 14 bases between them. CDR3 nucleotides: TGTGCCAGCAGCTTAACAGCCGGGGTAATTGAAAAACTGTTTTTT. Amino acids: CASSLTAGVIEKLFF.

The rearrangement links TRBV30 to TRBJ2-2; D call uncertain. Trimming removed 8 bases at V and 10 bases at J, with 14 bases between. This CDR3 spans 11 amino acids. Germline CDR1 and CDR2: GTSNPN and SVGIG (reference sequence). The CDR3 sequence: CARGRTEELFF. Written as DNA, the CDR3 is TGTGCCCGTGGTCGAACGGAGGAGCTGTTTTTT.

This chain uses TRBV28 with TRBJ1-5, with TRBD1 as a possible D gene (5 bases). Trimming stripped 6 bases from V and 7 bases from J, with 19 bases between. There are 15 residues in the CDR3. CDR1 MDHEN and CDR2 SYDVKM come from the germline V gene. CDR3 DNA sequence: TGTGCCAGCAGCCCTACAGGAGTTTTCGGGCAGCCCCAGCATTTT. As protein: CASSPTGVFGQPQHF. The entire variable domain, with the rest obtained from reference TRBV28 and TRBJ1-5, is as follows: DVKVTQSSRYLVKRTGEKVFLECVQDMDHENMFWYRQDPGLGLRLIYFSYDVKMKEKGDIPEGYSVSREKKERFSLILESASTNQTSMYLCASSPTGVFGQPQHFGDGTRLSIL.